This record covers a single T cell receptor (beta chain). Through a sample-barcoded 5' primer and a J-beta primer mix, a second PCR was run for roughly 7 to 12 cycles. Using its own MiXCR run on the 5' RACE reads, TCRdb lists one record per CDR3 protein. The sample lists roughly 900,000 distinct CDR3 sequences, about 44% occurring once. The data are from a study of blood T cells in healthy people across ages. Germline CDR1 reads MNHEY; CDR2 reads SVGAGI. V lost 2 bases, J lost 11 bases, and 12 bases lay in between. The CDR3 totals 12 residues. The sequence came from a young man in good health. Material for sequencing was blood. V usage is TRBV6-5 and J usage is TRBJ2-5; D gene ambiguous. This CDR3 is CASSYDSNEQYF. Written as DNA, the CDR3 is TGTGCCAGCAGTTACGACTCCAATGAGCAGTACTTC.